Listed below are T cell receptor beta chains from one sample, sequenced in a study of identical twins. One entry per CDR3 protein, called by TCRdb with MiXCR from the 5' RACE reads. The table lists approximately 140,000 distinct CDR3 sequences, around 3.5% of them singletons. Sequenced: memory T cells sorted from blood. The receptor source for this set is a man aged 18 to 29 in good health. Both conserved end residues are part of each CDR3. The D gene is left open where the match is weak. A row's size may be missing; if present it is once, few, many or a size class.

many	TRBV18	NA	TRBJ2-5	CASSPVTQETQYF	TGTGCCAGCTCACCAGTCACCCAAGAGACCCAGTACTTC
many	TRBV20-1	NA	TRBJ1-5	CSVAGGVGNQPQHF	TGCAGTGTGGCGGGAGGGGTGGGGAATCAGCCCCAGCATTTT
many	TRBV6-2/TRBV6-3	TRBD1	TRBJ1-1	CASRRDRGHLGTEAFF	TGTGCCAGCAGGCGGGACAGGGGGCATTTGGGCACTGAAGCTTTCTTT
few	TRBV6-2/TRBV6-3	NA	TRBJ2-3	CASNRETDTQYF	TGTGCCAGCAACAGGGAGACAGATACGCAGTATTTT
NA	TRBV28	TRBD1	TRBJ2-7	CASMTGLVNEQYF	TGTGCCAGCATGACAGGGCTGGTAAACGAGCAGTACTTC
many	TRBV7-2	NA	TRBJ2-5	CASSPQEARQYF	TGTGCCAGCAGCCCTCAAGAGGCGAGACAGTACTTC
many	TRBV20-1	NA	TRBJ2-1	CSANRDEWSEQFF	TGCAGTGCTAACCGGGACGAATGGAGTGAGCAGTTCTTC
many	TRBV5-6	TRBD1	TRBJ2-7	CASSGGQGQMGPFNEQYF	TGTGCCAGCAGCGGGGGACAGGGCCAAATGGGGCCGTTCAACGAGCAGTACTTC
many	TRBV20-1	NA	TRBJ1-5	CSANRDDQPQHF	TGCAGTGCTAACAGGGATGATCAGCCCCAGCATTTT
many	TRBV24-1	NA	TRBJ2-3	CATSDWETRTSTDTQYF	TGTGCCACCAGTGATTGGGAGACAAGAACTAGCACAGATACGCAGTATTTT
many	TRBV11-2	TRBD2	TRBJ2-5	CASSFGFRGSGETQYF	TGTGCCAGCAGCTTTGGTTTTCGCGGGAGTGGGGAGACCCAGTACTTC
many	TRBV12-3/TRBV12-4	NA	TRBJ1-1	CASSSHGGRPEAFF	TGTGCCAGCAGTTCCCACGGGGGGAGGCCTGAAGCTTTCTTT
many	TRBV3-1	NA	TRBJ2-2	CASSQVGWAGELFF	TGTGCCAGCAGCCAAGTGGGTTGGGCCGGGGAGCTGTTTTTT
many	TRBV3-1	NA	TRBJ2-1	CASSPGGAEQFF	TGTGCCAGCAGCCCCGGAGGGGCTGAGCAGTTCTTC
many	TRBV29-1	TRBD2	TRBJ2-1	CSVVAGLYEQFF	TGCAGCGTTGTAGCGGGACTATATGAGCAGTTCTTC
many	TRBV12-3/TRBV12-4	NA	TRBJ1-1	CASSSLLGRKNTEAFF	TGTGCCAGCAGTTCTCTATTGGGGCGGAAGAACACTGAAGCTTTCTTT
many	TRBV7-9	NA	TRBJ1-4	CASSRGGGANEKLFF	TGTGCCAGCAGCAGGGGCGGTGGCGCTAATGAAAAACTGTTTTTT
few	TRBV5-1	NA	TRBJ2-1	CASSFTGDSYNEQFF	TGCGCCAGCAGCTTCACGGGAGACTCCTACAATGAGCAGTTCTTC
many	TRBV12-3/TRBV12-4	NA	TRBJ2-2	CASSFIGELFF	TGTGCCAGCAGTTTCATCGGGGAGCTGTTTTTT
many	TRBV7-2	NA	TRBJ1-6	CASSTPTGLTSPLHF	TGTGCCAGCAGCACCCCGACAGGTCTTACTTCACCCCTCCACTTT
NA	TRBV11-1	NA	TRBJ2-7	CASSLVAPLAGFTYEQYF	TGTGCCAGCAGCTTAGTCGCCCCTCTCGCGGGGTTTACCTACGAGCAGTACTTC
many	TRBV28	TRBD2	TRBJ2-6	CASSTGLAGPSISGANVLTF	TGTGCCAGCAGCACAGGGCTAGCGGGGCCCTCGATCTCTGGGGCCAACGTCCTGACTTTC
many	TRBV7-9	TRBD1	TRBJ1-5	CASSATPLTGQGQPQHF	TGTGCCAGCAGCGCCACCCCTCTGACAGGGCAAGGTCAGCCCCAGCATTTT
many	TRBV14	NA	TRBJ2-1	CASSKRYRFEQFF	TGTGCCAGCAGCAAACGTTACAGGTTCGAGCAGTTCTTC
many	TRBV11-2	NA	TRBJ2-7	CASSPNSRVFHEQYF	TGTGCCAGCAGCCCAAACTCCAGGGTGTTCCACGAGCAGTACTTC
many	TRBV12-3/TRBV12-4	NA	TRBJ2-3	CASSLGLDTQCF	TGTGCCAGCAGTTTAGGTTTGGATACGCAGTGTTTT
many	TRBV7-2	TRBD2	TRBJ2-1	CASSLRTSGYNEQFF	TGTGCCAGCAGCTTAAGGACTAGCGGCTACAATGAGCAGTTCTTC
many	TRBV2	NA	TRBJ2-1	CASSDLWERPYNEQFF	TGTGCCAGCTCCGATTTGTGGGAGAGGCCCTACAATGAGCAGTTCTTC
many	TRBV29-1	TRBD1	TRBJ2-5	CSVGGPGQVETQYF	TGCAGCGTTGGAGGTCCGGGACAGGTGGAGACCCAGTACTTC
many	TRBV10-3	NA	TRBJ2-1	CAISDLGGAALEQFF	TGTGCCATCAGTGATCTGGGGGGAGCAGCTCTTGAGCAGTTCTTC
many	TRBV12-3/TRBV12-4	NA	TRBJ2-1	CASSRGGEQFF	TGTGCCAGCAGCAGGGGCGGTGAGCAGTTCTTC
many	TRBV7-8	NA	TRBJ2-5	CASSLELAGETQYF	TGTGCCAGCAGCTTAGAACTAGCCGGAGAGACCCAGTACTTC
many	TRBV5-6	NA	TRBJ1-6	CASSSGGRSSPLHF	TGTGCCAGCAGCTCTGGTGGGAGAAGTTCACCCCTCCACTTT
many	TRBV6-2/TRBV6-3	NA	TRBJ2-3	CASSYSPWTATSTDTQYF	TGTGCCAGCAGTTACTCGCCGTGGACAGCGACTAGCACAGATACGCAGTATTTT
many	TRBV5-6	TRBD1	TRBJ1-6	CASSSGQGIGPLHF	TGTGCCAGCAGCTCGGGACAGGGGATAGGTCCCCTCCACTTT
many	TRBV20-1	NA	TRBJ1-2	CSAGNYGYTF	TGCAGTGCGGGAAACTATGGCTACACCTTC
many	TRBV24-1	TRBD2	TRBJ2-3	CATSEGGSADTQYF	TGTGCCACCAGTGAGGGCGGGAGCGCAGATACGCAGTATTTT
many	TRBV15	TRBD1	TRBJ2-5	CAQTGGVGETQYF	TGTGCCCAAACAGGGGGCGTTGGGGAGACCCAGTACTTC
NA	TRBV5-5	TRBD1	TRBJ1-4	CASRPSGQGNEKLFF	TGTGCCAGCCGACCGTCGGGACAGGGTAATGAAAAACTGTTTTTT
many	TRBV27	TRBD1	TRBJ1-1	CASSLSRTGEAFF	TGTGCCAGCAGTTTATCCCGGACAGGCGAAGCTTTCTTT
few	TRBV6-1	TRBD2	TRBJ2-3	CASSGGLAGVSYTDTQYF	TGTGCCAGCAGTGGGGGACTAGCGGGAGTTAGTTACACAGATACGCAGTATTTT
medium-sized	TRBV7-2	TRBD2	TRBJ2-2	CASSSMTSGWAGTGELFF	TGTGCCAGCAGCTCCATGACTAGCGGGTGGGCCGGCACCGGGGAGCTGTTTTTT
many	TRBV12-3/TRBV12-4	TRBD1	TRBJ1-2	CASRETGAYGYTF	TGTGCCAGCAGAGAGACAGGGGCCTATGGCTACACCTTC
many	TRBV9	NA	TRBJ2-3	CASSFYRAGDTQYF	TGTGCCAGCAGCTTTTACAGGGCTGGGGATACGCAGTATTTT
many	TRBV5-1	NA	TRBJ2-2	CASSLGSRDGTGELFF	TGCGCCAGCAGCTTGGGGAGCAGGGATGGAACCGGGGAGCTGTTTTTT
many	TRBV7-2	TRBD1	TRBJ2-1	CASTKTPDRRQFF	TGTGCCAGCACCAAAACCCCGGACAGGAGGCAGTTCTTC
many	TRBV5-1	NA	TRBJ2-6	CASSSLGANVLTF	TGCGCCAGCAGCTCCCTTGGGGCCAACGTCCTGACTTTC
many	TRBV20-1	TRBD1	TRBJ2-3	CSAREGGEADTQYF	TGCAGTGCTAGAGAAGGGGGCGAGGCAGATACGCAGTATTTT
many	TRBV6-5	TRBD1	TRBJ1-1	CASSTQGGRNGEAFF	TGTGCCAGCAGTACTCAAGGGGGCCGGAACGGGGAAGCTTTCTTT
many	TRBV11-1	NA	TRBJ2-4	CASSSYRDSLRAKNIQYF	TGTGCCAGCAGCTCCTACCGGGACTCGCTAAGAGCCAAAAACATTCAGTACTTC
many	TRBV29-1	TRBD1	TRBJ1-2	CSVSMTGGLYGYTF	TGCAGCGTTTCTATGACAGGGGGCCTTTACGGCTACACCTTC
many	TRBV7-9	NA	TRBJ1-1	CASSPRRTMNTEAFF	TGTGCCAGCAGCCCCCGGCGTACCATGAACACTGAAGCTTTCTTT
many	TRBV7-2	TRBD2	TRBJ2-1	CASSFSGRTQGEQFF	TGTGCCAGCAGCTTTAGCGGGAGGACCCAAGGGGAGCAGTTCTTC
many	TRBV2	TRBD2	TRBJ2-2	CASSESSGSITGELFF	TGTGCCAGCAGTGAATCTAGCGGGAGTATCACCGGGGAGCTGTTTTTT
many	TRBV27	TRBD2	TRBJ2-5	CASRGLAGGETQYF	TGTGCCAGCCGAGGACTAGCGGGAGGCGAGACCCAGTACTTC
NA	TRBV11-2	NA	TRBJ2-6	CASSLGLGGANVLTF	TGTGCCAGCAGCTTAGGGCTGGGAGGGGCCAACGTCCTGACTTTC
many	TRBV19	TRBD1	TRBJ1-5	CASSRQGARQPQHF	TGTGCCAGTAGTAGGCAGGGGGCGCGTCAGCCCCAGCATTTT
many	TRBV7-9	NA	TRBJ2-3	CASSLADGGTDTQYF	TGTGCCAGCAGCTTAGCGGACGGGGGAACAGATACGCAGTATTTT
many	TRBV5-5	NA	TRBJ2-3	CASSWLMSDTQYF	TGTGCCAGCAGCTGGCTCATGTCGGATACGCAGTATTTT